The present TCR beta chain was sequenced within a study of blood T cells in healthy people across ages. Looking at the study overall: Capture via template switching afforded approximately one barcoded beta molecule per two T cells. Study findings and constraints: Estimates of diversity drawn from one million T cells were considered underestimates.

Then a second PCR, running about 7 to 11 cycles, was carried out with a sample-barcoded 5' primer and a J-beta primer mix. TCRdb re-called the 5' RACE reads through MiXCR, storing one row per CDR3 protein. The sample has hundreds of thousands of distinct CDR3 sequences, about 59% seen once. The CDR3 has 13 residues. Germline V gene data show CDR1 as MNHEY and CDR2 as SVGEGT. Trimming left V 8 bases short and J 0 bases short, with 8 bases between. This clonotype was detected only a few times. The antigen remains undetermined. Extracted total RNA amounted to at least 5.5 micrograms for each sample. The TCR originated in a man younger than 45 in good health. The chain joins TRBV6-2 or TRBV6-3 to TRBJ2-4; weak D call: TRBD1 (5 bases). The specimen was blood. CDR3 nucleotides: TGTGCCAGCTTGACAGTAGCCAAAAACATTCAGTACTTC. This translates into CASLTVAKNIQYF.